The rows below give T cell receptor beta chains drawn from one sample of a study of blood T cell repertoires in COVID-19. Repertoires were generated with immunoSEQ multiplex PCR, while TCRdb's copy carries only in-frame clones and drops some. Of about 250,000 clones in the sample, roughly 90% were seen once. Sequenced: PBMCs or T cells enriched from blood (not recorded which). The receptors shown here come from a woman aged 25 to 39 with acute COVID-19. Both conserved end residues are part of each CDR3. A D gene is named only where the DNA matches it firmly. Size values are once, few and many counts, or a class for expanded clones, and some rows have none.

TRBJ1-2 | . | . | TRBV28 | TGTGCCAGCAGTCCTCCCTGGGGGGGAACCTATGGCTACACCTTC | CASSPPWGGTYGYTF
TRBJ2-1 | . | TRBD2 | TRBV7-2 | TGTGCCAGCAGCTTAGCCGGGGGGGCCAGCGTCGCCTACAATGAGCAGTTCTTC | CASSLAGGASVAYNEQFF
TRBJ1-2 | . | . | TRBV15 | TGTGCCACCAGCAGAGATGAGGGAAATTTCAACTATGGCTACACCTTC | CATSRDEGNFNYGYTF
TRBJ2-3 | . | . | TRBV5-1 | TGCGCCAGCAGCTTGGAAGGCGGGGGCCTAGATACGCAGTATTTT | CASSLEGGGLDTQYF
TRBJ2-6 | . | . | TRBV27 | TGTGCCAGCACCAAAGGGGCCCTTATTGGGGCCAACGTCCTGACTTTC | CASTKGALIGANVLTF
TRBJ2-3 | . | TRBD2 | TRBV5-8 | TGTGCCAGCAGCTTGGGAATAGCGGGGGACGATACGCAGTATTTT | CASSLGIAGDDTQYF
TRBJ2-1 | . | TRBD2 | TRBV7-6 | TGTGCCAGCAGCTTAACCGGGGGGGCATCAAATGAGCAGTTCTTC | CASSLTGGASNEQFF
TRBJ1-3 | once | . | TRBV2 | TGTGCCAGCAAGACCCAGGGGCCTGGAAACACCATATATTTT | CASKTQGPGNTIYF
TRBJ2-1 | . | TRBD2 | TRBV5-4 | TGTGCCAGCAGCTTGCGCGGGAGAAATGAGCAGTTCTTC | CASSLRGRNEQFF
TRBJ2-3 | . | TRBD2 | TRBV19 | TGTGCCAGTAGTACACTAGCGGGGGCCACAACTAGCACAGATACGCAGTATTTT | CASSTLAGATTSTDTQYF
TRBJ1-1 | . | . | TRBV19 | TGTGCCAGTAGTTTTCGGACAGCCTCTGGTACTGAAGCTTTCTTT | CASSFRTASGTEAFF
TRBJ1-4 | . | TRBD1 | TRBV5-1 | TGCGCCAGCAGCCGAGGACAGGGTAATGAAAAACTGTTTTTT | CASSRGQGNEKLFF
TRBJ2-5 | . | TRBD2 | TRBV24-1 | TGTGCCACCAGCCTAGCGGGGGGATACGGGACCCAGTACTTC | CATSLAGGYGTQYF